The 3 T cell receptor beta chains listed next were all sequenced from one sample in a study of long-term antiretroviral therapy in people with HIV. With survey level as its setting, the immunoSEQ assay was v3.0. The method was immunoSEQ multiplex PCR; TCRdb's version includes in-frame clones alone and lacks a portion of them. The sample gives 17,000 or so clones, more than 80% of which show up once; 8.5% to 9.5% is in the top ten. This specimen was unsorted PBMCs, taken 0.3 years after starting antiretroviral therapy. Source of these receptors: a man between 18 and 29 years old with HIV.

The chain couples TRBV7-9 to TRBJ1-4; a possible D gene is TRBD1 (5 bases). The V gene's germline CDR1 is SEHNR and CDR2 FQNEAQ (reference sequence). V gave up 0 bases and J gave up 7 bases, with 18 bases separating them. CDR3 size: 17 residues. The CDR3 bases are TGTGCCAGCAGCTTAGCCCGGGTGGGACCAAGTGGTGAAAAACTGTTTTTT. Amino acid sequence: CASSLARVGPSGEKLFF.

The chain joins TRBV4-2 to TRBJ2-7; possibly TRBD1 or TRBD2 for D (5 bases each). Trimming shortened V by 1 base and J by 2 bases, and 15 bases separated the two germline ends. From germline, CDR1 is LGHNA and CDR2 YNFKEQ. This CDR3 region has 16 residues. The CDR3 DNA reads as TGTGCCAGCAGCCAAGGCCGGGACCTAACCGCCTACGAGCAGTACTTC. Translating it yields CASSQGRDLTAYEQYF.

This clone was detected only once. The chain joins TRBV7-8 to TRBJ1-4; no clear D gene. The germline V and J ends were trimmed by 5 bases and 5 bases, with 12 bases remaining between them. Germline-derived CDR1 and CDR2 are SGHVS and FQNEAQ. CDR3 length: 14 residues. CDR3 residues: CASSRDDWNEKLFF. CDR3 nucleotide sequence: TGTGCCAGCAGCCGGGATGATTGGAATGAAAAACTGTTTTTT.